This TCR beta chain was captured by sequencing in a study of blood T cell repertoires in COVID-19. Study background: COVID-19 samples from acute and convalescent phases originated in the United States, Italy and Spain. PBMCs, B-cell-depleted T cells, or T cells were the source of the cDNA or gDNA that made up the material.

As handled by the study authors: The assay estimated nucleated cells by amplifying reference gene primers. Profiled with immunoSEQ multiplex PCR; TCRdb holds only in-frame clones, not every one. The DNA was the basis for D and trimming; V, J and clone size are from that table. The sample includes roughly 200,000 clones, approximately 85% of them seen just once. The CDR3 consists of 15 residues. V lost 2 bases and J lost 0; bases outside the gene matches: 2. The germline CDR1 and CDR2 sequences are SGHTA and FQGTGA. Source material: peripheral blood. The source is a human donor with active or convalescent COVID-19. The donor label of this sample is uncertain. The chain couples TRBV7-3 to TRBJ2-3, with TRBD2 identical over 7 bases. CDR3 coding DNA: TGTGCCAGCAGCTTAGCGGGGGTCAGCACAGATACGCAGTATTTT. This translates into CASSLAGVSTDTQYF.